The 15 T cell receptor beta chains in this list originate from one sample, sequenced in a study of CD8 T cells in ankylosing spondylitis. Study-level findings and limits: Blood from ankylosing spondylitis patients appeared to carry a characteristic roughly 8-variant TCR beta motif.

Antigens for these TCRs are unknown. MiXCR, run by TCRdb on the 5' RACE reads, gives a single entry per CDR3 protein. This sample yields around 890,000 distinct CDR3 sequences, of which roughly 10% are seen a single time; about 0.5% belongs to the top ten. Sequencing input: blood, either unsorted or a sorted T cell fraction (not recorded which). These receptors originate from a male donor with ankylosing spondylitis.

This clonotype appeared many times. The rearrangement uses TRBV6-6 and TRBJ1-1; D is perhaps TRBD1 (6 bases). The CDR3 spans 13 residues. CDR1 is MNHNY and CDR2 is SVGAGI in the germline V gene (reference sequence). V was trimmed by 4 bases and J by 5 bases, leaving 11 bases between them. CDR3 loop: CASSWGPVTEAFF. CDR3 nucleotides: TGTGCCAGCAGTTGGGGGCCTGTGACTGAAGCTTTCTTT.

This chain uses TRBV5-1 with TRBJ1-1; no clear D gene. CDR3 length: 14 amino acids. CDR1 is SGHRS, CDR2 YFSETQ, per germline. V was pared by 0 bases and J by 5 bases, with 11 bases between. CDR3 sequence reads: CASSLGAMGTEAFF. CDR3 nucleotide sequence: TGCGCCAGCAGCTTGGGAGCGATGGGTACTGAAGCTTTCTTT.

In its sample, this clonotype was seen a few times. J is TRBJ1-4 and V is TRBV20-1, with D tentatively TRBD1 (6 bases). Germline CDR1 reads DFQATT; CDR2 reads SNEGSKA (reference sequence). Trimming took 5 bases from V and 8 from J, leaving 15 bases between them. This CDR3 has 13 residues. The CDR3: CSAPPGVGEKLFF. In nucleotides, the CDR3 is TGCAGTGCTCCACCAGGGGTTGGGGAAAAACTGTTTTTT.

This clonotype was counted a few times. The gene calls are TRBV25-1 and TRBJ2-7, with D perhaps given as TRBD1 or TRBD2 (5 bases each). Germline CDR1 and CDR2: MGHDK and SYGVNS. Trimming stripped 3 bases from V and 2 bases from J, with 14 bases between. CDR3 size: 15 residues. The DNA of the CDR3 is TGTGCCAGCAGTGAGGGGGTAGACATTGCCTACGAGCAGTACTTC. This gives the protein CASSEGVDIAYEQYF.

The chain recombines TRBV20-1 with TRBJ2-1; tentative D call: TRBD2 (5 bases). V dropped 4 bases and J dropped 6 bases, with 7 bases sitting between them. The length of the CDR3 is 11 residues. Looked up from germline, CDR1 is DFQATT and CDR2 is SNEGSKA (reference sequence). The CDR3 coding sequence is TGCAGTGCTAACGGGATCAATGAGCAGTTCTTC. As protein: CSANGINEQFF.

The V and J genes are TRBV5-1 and TRBJ2-3; D unresolved. The ends were cut back, 7 bases at V and 0 bases at J, with 12 bases in the middle. CDR3 length: 14 amino acids. Germline V gene data show CDR1 as SGHRS and CDR2 as YFSETQ. CDR3 DNA sequence: TGCGCCAGCCTACGCCTCTTTAGCACAGATACGCAGTATTTT. Amino acids: CASLRLFSTDTQYF.

The chain is built from TRBV10-1 and TRBJ2-1; weak D call: TRBD1 (5 bases). V was pared by 6 bases and J by 6 bases, with 18 bases between. CDR3 length equals 15 residues. Germline V lookup: CDR1 WNHNN, CDR2 SYGVQD (reference sequence). The CDR3 DNA sequence: TGCGCCAGCAGCGCCGCCAGGGTACCGATCAATGAGCAGTTCTTC. This sequence encodes CASSAARVPINEQFF.

Only a few counts were recorded for this clonotype. V usage is TRBV7-9 and J usage is TRBJ2-1, with TRBD2 matching 8 bases. Per the germline V gene, CDR1 is SEHNR and CDR2 is FQNEAQ (reference sequence). The ends lost 1 base at V and 12 bases at J; junction bases unmatched: 2. The CDR3 length is 12 residues. In DNA form, the CDR3 reads TGTGCCAGCAGCTTAGAAGGGACTAGGCAGTTCTTC. This sequence encodes CASSLEGTRQFF.

The rearrangement joins TRBV20-1 to TRBJ2-5; possibly TRBD2 for D (7 bases). Trimming shortened V by 0 bases and J by 5 bases, and 13 bases separated the two germline ends. The CDR3 has 14 amino acids. Germline CDR1 DFQATT, CDR2 SNEGSKA (reference sequence). CDR3 DNA sequence: TGCAGTGCTAGAGATTGGGGGGGCAGGGAGACCCAGTACTTC. Translated, it gives CSARDWGGRETQYF.

This clonotype was detected many times. The chain employs TRBV7-9 and TRBJ2-1; no clear D gene. The CDR3 length is 14 residues. The germline CDR1 and CDR2 sequences are SEHNR and FQNEAQ (reference sequence). Trimming took 5 bases from V and 0 from J, leaving 8 bases between them. CDR3 bases: TGTGCCAGCAGCGAAGATCTCTCCTACAATGAGCAGTTCTTC. Translation: CASSEDLSYNEQFF.

The rearrangement uses TRBV7-6 and TRBJ2-7, with 9 bases matching TRBD1. J gave up 5 bases and V 1 base, and 6 bases lay outside the gene matches. The germline V gene has CDR1 SGHVS and CDR2 FNYEAQ. CDR3 length equals 15 residues. This chain's CDR3 is CASSLGTGGKNEQYF. The CDR3 DNA reads TGTGCCAGCAGCTTAGGTACAGGGGGCAAGAACGAGCAGTACTTC.

This clonotype has ten or more counts. The chain carries TRBV7-3 and TRBJ2-7, with D unresolved. Trimming removed 5 bases from V and 7 bases from J, with 9 bases in between. This CDR3 is 11 amino acids long. Germline CDR1 reads SGHTA; CDR2 reads FQGTGA. The CDR3 nucleotides read TGTGCCAGCAGCATAGGAGATGAGCAGTACTTC. Translated, it gives CASSIGDEQYF.

The rearrangement uses TRBV15 and TRBJ2-7; 7 bases map to TRBD1. CDR1 LNHNV and CDR2 YYDKDF come from the germline V gene (reference sequence). CDR3 size: 17 residues. V was clipped by 3 bases and J by 0 bases; unmatched bases: 11. The CDR3 protein is CATSSGDSGQSSYEQYF. The DNA of the CDR3 is TGTGCCACCAGCAGTGGTGATTCGGGACAGTCCTCCTACGAGCAGTACTTC.

The gene calls are TRBV29-1 and TRBJ1-1, with D perhaps matching TRBD1 (6 bases). There are 15 residues in the CDR3. V was cut by 7 bases and J by 0 bases, with 18 bases left in between. Germline V gene sequence: CDR1 SQVTM, CDR2 ANQGSEA. In DNA, the CDR3 is TGCAGCGGGATGGGGGGCTGGGCGATGAACACTGAAGCTTTCTTT. Translation: CSGMGGWAMNTEAFF.

This clonotype came up a few times. V and J are TRBV7-9 and TRBJ2-2; D possibly corresponds to TRBD1 (6 bases). This CDR3 has 16 residues. V was clipped by 10 bases and J by 0 bases, with 18 bases between them. CDR1 SEHNR and CDR2 FQNEAQ come from the germline V gene (reference sequence). The CDR3 region is CATGAIQGTNTGELFF. The CDR3 DNA reads as TGTGCCACTGGGGCGATACAGGGAACGAACACCGGGGAGCTGTTTTTT.